This is a list of T cell receptor beta chains from one sample in a study of cytomegalovirus exposure and HLA in healthy donors. Clones were read by immunoSEQ multiplex PCR, and TCRdb kept only the in-frame ones, dropping some. The table has roughly 120,000 clones, around 80% seen once. Sequencing was performed on PBMCs. The receptors come from a man aged 45-65 years in good health and CMV-seronegative. Each CDR3 is given with its conserved first and last residue. D genes are given only for firm matches. Expanded clones are given a class, and other clones once, few, many or no size at all.

d_call	clone_size	v_call	j_call	cdr3_aa	cdr3_nt
NA	NA	TRBV7-2	TRBJ1-1	CASSFSDTEAFF	TGTGCCAGCAGCTTTTCTGACACTGAAGCTTTCTTT
NA	NA	TRBV18	TRBJ2-7	CASSPTGSYEQYF	TGTGCCAGCTCACCAACGGGATCCTACGAGCAGTACTTC
NA	NA	TRBV19	TRBJ2-7	CASSIDVSYRSYEQYF	TGTGCCAGTAGTATAGATGTCAGTTACCGCTCCTACGAGCAGTACTTC
NA	NA	TRBV5-1	TRBJ1-2	CASSFLQGSNYGYTF	TGCGCCAGCAGCTTCCTACAGGGCTCAAACTATGGCTACACCTTC
NA	once	TRBV28	TRBJ2-2	CASSLEGRELFF	TGTGCCAGCAGTCTGGAGGGGAGGGAGCTGTTTTTT
NA	NA	TRBV10-3	TRBJ1-4	CAISERGPGEKLFF	TGTGCCATCAGTGAGAGGGGCCCCGGAGAAAAACTGTTTTTT
NA	NA	TRBV7-2	TRBJ2-7	CASSSASERASYEQYF	TGTGCCAGCAGCTCTGCGAGTGAGCGGGCCTCCTACGAGCAGTACTTC
NA	NA	TRBV7-8	TRBJ1-3	CASSDRTAVSGNTIYF	TGTGCCAGCAGCGATAGGACAGCCGTCTCTGGAAACACCATATATTTT
NA	NA	TRBV7-6	TRBJ2-1	CASSLGGTTRYNEQFF	TGTGCCAGCAGCTTAGGGGGGACAACCAGATACAATGAGCAGTTCTTC
TRBD2	once	TRBV29-1	TRBJ2-3	CSVEILAGGTDTQYF	TGCAGCGTTGAAATACTAGCGGGGGGGACAGATACGCAGTATTTT
NA	NA	TRBV7-2	TRBJ2-2	CASSDRLRDGELFF	TGTGCCAGCAGCGATAGGTTGAGGGACGGGGAGCTGTTTTTT
NA	NA	TRBV6-6	TRBJ2-1	CASSKTVPGEQFF	TGTGCCAGCAGTAAAACGGTTCCAGGGGAGCAGTTCTTC
TRBD1	NA	TRBV7-2	TRBJ2-7	CASSLARTGQALSYEQYF	TGTGCCAGCAGCTTAGCCCGAACGGGACAGGCTCTTTCCTACGAGCAGTACTTC
NA	NA	TRBV6-5	TRBJ2-3	CASSYSSLDTQYF	TGTGCCAGCAGTTACTCGAGTCTAGATACGCAGTATTTT
NA	NA	TRBV5-1	TRBJ1-2	CASSFNEADYGYPF	TGCGCCAGCAGCTTTAACGAAGCAGACTATGGCTACCCCTTC
NA	NA	TRBV29-1	TRBJ2-5	CSVEGSRGETQYF	TGCAGCGTTGAAGGTTCTAGGGGAGAGACCCAGTACTTC
NA	few	TRBV5-6	TRBJ1-3	CASSLSGGNTIYF	TGTGCCAGCAGCTTGTCTGGCGGAAACACCATATATTTT
NA	NA	TRBV15	TRBJ1-2	CATSGETGNYGYTF	TGTGCCACCAGCGGTGAGACAGGAAACTATGGCTACACCTTC
TRBD2	NA	TRBV29-1	TRBJ2-1	CSSQGGRVGHEQFF	TGCAGCTCCCAAGGCGGGAGGGTAGGCCATGAGCAGTTCTTC
TRBD1	NA	TRBV10-3	TRBJ2-7	CAISARTGASYEQYF	TGTGCCATCAGTGCTAGGACAGGGGCTTCCTACGAGCAGTACTTC
TRBD2	NA	TRBV9	TRBJ2-3	CASSSSGSGSDTQYF	TGTGCCAGCAGCTCGAGCGGGAGTGGGTCAGATACGCAGTATTTT
NA	once	TRBV5-1	TRBJ1-4	CASRRVGGSSEKLFF	TGCGCCAGCAGGCGGGTTGGGGGGTCAAGTGAAAAACTGTTTTTT
NA	NA	TRBV19	TRBJ2-2	CASSISNRADTGELFF	TGTGCCAGTAGTATAAGCAACAGGGCGGACACCGGGGAGCTGTTTTTT
TRBD2	NA	TRBV28	TRBJ2-1	CASTAGWDNEQFF	TGTGCCAGCACAGCGGGGTGGGACAATGAGCAGTTCTTC
NA	NA	TRBV5-6	TRBJ2-7	CASSLGRRSYEQYF	TGTGCCAGCAGCTTGGGCAGGCGCTCCTACGAGCAGTACTTC
NA	NA	TRBV4-3	TRBJ2-7	CASSPTGSSYEQYF	TGCGCCAGCAGCCCGACGGGGAGCTCCTACGAGCAGTACTTC
TRBD2	NA	TRBV10-3	TRBJ2-1	CAISESIGTSGSHEQFF	TGTGCCATCAGTGAGTCGATAGGGACTAGCGGGAGCCATGAGCAGTTCTTC
NA	NA	TRBV29-1	TRBJ2-7	CSAKQGQQYF	TGCAGCGCTAAACAGGGCCAGCAGTACTTC
NA	NA	TRBV6-5	TRBJ2-5	CASSPRQVQETQYF	TGTGCCAGCAGTCCCCGACAGGTCCAAGAGACCCAGTACTTC
NA	NA	TRBV19	TRBJ2-7	CASSTGLSYEQYF	TGTGCCAGTAGTACTGGGCTATCCTACGAGCAGTACTTC
TRBD2	NA	TRBV10-1	TRBJ2-7	CASSGKGDYYEQYF	TGCGCCAGCAGTGGGAAAGGGGACTACTACGAGCAGTACTTC
TRBD2	NA	TRBV5-6	TRBJ2-5	CASSFPGTSGKETQYF	TGTGCCAGCAGCTTCCCCGGGACTAGCGGCAAAGAGACCCAGTACTTC
TRBD2	NA	TRBV19	TRBJ2-2	CASSKLAGVTGELFF	TGTGCCAGTAGTAAGCTAGCGGGAGTAACCGGGGAGCTGTTTTTT
TRBD2	NA	TRBV5-1	TRBJ2-7	CASKFPGTSNHEQYF	TGCGCCAGCAAATTTCCCGGGACTAGCAACCACGAGCAGTACTTC
TRBD1	NA	TRBV6-5	TRBJ1-1	CASSYSGQGDTEAFF	TGTGCCAGCAGTTACTCCGGACAGGGAGACACTGAAGCTTTCTTT
TRBD2	NA	TRBV7-6	TRBJ2-7	CASSFAGGEQYF	TGTGCCAGCAGCTTTGCGGGGGGCGAGCAGTACTTC
NA	NA	TRBV27	TRBJ1-2	CASRGLVGYGYTF	TGTGCCAGCCGAGGGCTCGTGGGCTATGGCTACACCTTC
NA	NA	TRBV7-8	TRBJ2-7	CASSPRAQSAYEQYF	TGTGCCAGCAGCCCGAGGGCCCAAAGTGCTTACGAGCAGTACTTC
TRBD2	NA	TRBV9	TRBJ2-1	CASSGGLAGDNEQFF	TGTGCCAGCAGCGGCGGACTAGCGGGAGACAATGAGCAGTTCTTC
TRBD1	NA	TRBV7-2	TRBJ1-5	CASSLTGGSNQPQHF	TGTGCCAGCAGCTTAACAGGGGGTAGCAATCAGCCCCAGCATTTT
TRBD1	NA	TRBV6-5	TRBJ2-5	CASSSGTGYQETQYF	TGTGCCAGCAGTTCCGGGACAGGGTACCAAGAGACCCAGTACTTC
TRBD1	NA	TRBV7-2	TRBJ2-1	CASSSTGTASSYNEQFF	TGTGCCAGCAGCTCAACCGGGACAGCTAGCTCCTACAATGAGCAGTTCTTC
NA	once	TRBV28	TRBJ2-7	CASSFRGGSYEQYF	TGTGCCAGCAGTTTTAGGGGGGGCTCCTACGAGCAGTACTTC
TRBD1	NA	TRBV28	TRBJ1-5	CASSLRGRQPQHF	TGTGCCAGCAGTCTCAGGGGGCGACAGCCCCAGCATTTT
NA	NA	TRBV30	TRBJ1-5	CALGRDQPQHF	TGTGCCTTGGGGAGGGATCAGCCCCAGCATTTT
TRBD2	NA	TRBV7-3	TRBJ2-7	CASSLLAGVEQYF	TGTGCCAGCAGCCTATTAGCGGGAGTGGAGCAGTACTTC
NA	once	TRBV5-4	TRBJ1-1	CASSPDGESRTEAFF	TGTGCCAGCAGCCCGGACGGGGAGTCGAGGACTGAAGCTTTCTTT
NA	NA	TRBV7-3	TRBJ2-2	CASSPSTGELFF	TGTGCCAGCAGCCCCTCCACCGGGGAGCTGTTTTTT